The TCR beta chain under discussion was sequenced for a study of CD8+ T cells in alopecia areata. Study-level points and caveats: Clonality in lesional scalp, especially alopecia totalis/universalis, exceeded that of normal scalp.

Comment on this clone: Its antigen is not identified.

The study team obtained lesional scalp punch biopsies and peripheral blood from alopecia areata patients. Germline values: CDR1 SGHTA, CDR2 FQGNSA. Trimming took 7 bases from V and 5 from J; bases not matched to a gene: 5. The CDR3 is 13 amino acids. After isolation, RNA underwent reverse transcription to generate cDNA as the sequencing template. Data came from immunoSEQ multiplex PCR; TCRdb stores just in-frame clones and leaves some out. Of fewer than 200,000 clones listed, less than 75% are singletons. The sample in question was CD8+ T cells sorted from blood, obtained at week 0. The TCR sequence derives from a human donor with alopecia areata. The J gene is TRBJ2-5, the V gene TRBV7-2, with TRBD2 matching 9 bases. CDR3 nucleotides: TGTGCCAGCACCGATGGACTAGCGGAGACCCAGTACTTC. The encoded protein is CASTDGLAETQYF. Drawing the rest from reference TRBV7-2 and TRBJ2-5, the complete variable domain is GAGVSQSPSNKVTEKGKDVELRCDPISGHTALYWYRQSLGQGLEFLIYFQGNSAPDKSGLPSDRFSAERTGGSVSTLTIQRTQQEDSAVYLCASTDGLAETQYFGPGTRLLVL.